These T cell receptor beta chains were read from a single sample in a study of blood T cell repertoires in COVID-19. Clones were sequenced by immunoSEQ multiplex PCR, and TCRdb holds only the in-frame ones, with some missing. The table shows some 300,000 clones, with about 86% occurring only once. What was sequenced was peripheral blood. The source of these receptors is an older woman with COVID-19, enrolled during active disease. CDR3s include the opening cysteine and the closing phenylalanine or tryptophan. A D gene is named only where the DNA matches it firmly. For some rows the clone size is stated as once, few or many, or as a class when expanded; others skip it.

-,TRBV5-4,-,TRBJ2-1,CASSLDSSEQFF,TGTGCCAGCAGCCTAGATTCGAGTGAGCAGTTCTTC
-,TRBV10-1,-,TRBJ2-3,CASSRDPTDTQYF,TGCGCCAGCAGCCGGGATCCCACAGATACGCAGTATTTT
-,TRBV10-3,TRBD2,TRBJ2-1,CAISGGLTSGTYNEQFF,TGTGCCATCAGTGGGGGTCTAACTAGCGGGACCTACAATGAGCAGTTCTTC
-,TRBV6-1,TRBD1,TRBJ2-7,CASSERLDRGHERYF,TGTGCCAGCAGTGAAAGGTTGGACAGGGGTCATGAGCGGTACTTC
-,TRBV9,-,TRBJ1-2,CASSVGVGTGDGYTF,TGTGCCAGCAGCGTGGGTGTCGGCACCGGGGATGGCTACACCTTC
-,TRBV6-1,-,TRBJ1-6,CASSESLGGYNSPLHF,TGTGCCAGCAGTGAAAGCCTCGGGGGTTATAATTCACCCCTCCACTTT
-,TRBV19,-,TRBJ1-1,CASSPFEGSTEAFF,TGTGCCAGTAGTCCCTTTGAGGGTTCCACTGAAGCTTTCTTT
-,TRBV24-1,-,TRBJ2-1,CATSDPTARSYNEQFF,TGTGCCACCAGTGATCCCACAGCCAGGTCCTACAATGAGCAGTTCTTC
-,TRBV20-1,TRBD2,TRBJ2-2,CSASVTSGGPNTGELFF,TGCAGTGCTAGTGTAACTAGCGGGGGCCCGAACACCGGGGAGCTGTTTTTT
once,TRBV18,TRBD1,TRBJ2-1,CASSAGQGYNEQFF,TGTGCCAGCTCCGCCGGACAGGGTTACAATGAGCAGTTCTTC
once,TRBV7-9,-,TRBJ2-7,CASSPARGPYEQYF,TGTGCCAGCAGCCCGGCGCGGGGGCCCTACGAGCAGTACTTC
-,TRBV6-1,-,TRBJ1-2,CASSESPTGRYGYTF,TGTGCCAGCAGTGAATCCCCGACAGGACGCTATGGCTACACCTTC
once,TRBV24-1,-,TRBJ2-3,CATETSLTDTQYF,TGTGCCACCGAGACAAGCCTCACAGATACGCAGTATTTT
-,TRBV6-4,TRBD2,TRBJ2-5,CASSDSSPGERLAGGLYQETQYF,TGTGCCAGCAGTGACTCGAGTCCGGGGGAGCGGCTAGCGGGGGGTCTTTACCAAGAGACCCAGTACTTC
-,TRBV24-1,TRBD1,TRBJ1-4,CATSEGQGANEKLFF,TGTGCCACCAGTGAAGGACAGGGTGCTAATGAAAAACTGTTTTTT
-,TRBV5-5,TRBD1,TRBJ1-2,CASSSTGGYGYTF,TGTGCCAGCAGCTCGACAGGGGGCTATGGCTACACCTTC
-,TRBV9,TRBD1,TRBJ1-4,CASSADQGGNEKLFF,TGTGCCAGCAGCGCGGACCAGGGGGGAAATGAAAAACTGTTTTTT
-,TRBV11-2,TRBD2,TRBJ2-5,CASSSGGARETQYF,TGTGCCAGCAGCTCCGGGGGGGCCAGGGAGACCCAGTACTTC
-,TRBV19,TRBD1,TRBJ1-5,CASSLRTGFQPQHF,TGTGCCAGTAGTCTCCGGACAGGGTTTCAGCCCCAGCATTTT
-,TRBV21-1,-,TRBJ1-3,CASSSPGTGVFSGNTIYF,TGTGCCAGCAGCTCACCCGGGACAGGGGTCTTCTCTGGAAACACCATATATTTT
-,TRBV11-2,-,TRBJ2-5,CASSLLRSQGRETQYF,TGTGCCAGCAGCTTACTTCGCTCACAGGGACGGGAGACCCAGTACTTC
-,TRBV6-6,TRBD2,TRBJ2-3,CASSSRSGADTQYF,TGTGCCAGCAGCTCCCGTAGCGGGGCAGATACGCAGTATTTT
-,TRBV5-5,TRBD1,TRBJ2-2,CASSASRPGTGGSTGELFF,TGTGCCAGCAGCGCCTCCCGTCCCGGGACAGGGGGCAGCACCGGGGAGCTGTTTTTT
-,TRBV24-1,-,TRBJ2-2,CATSDRQYTGELFF,TGTGCCACCAGTGATCGACAGTACACCGGGGAGCTGTTTTTT
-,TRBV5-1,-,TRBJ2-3,CASSNSGSKGDTQYF,TGCGCCAGCAGCAATAGCGGTTCAAAAGGGGATACGCAGTATTTT
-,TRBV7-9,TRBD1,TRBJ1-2,CASSLATGGYGYTF,TGTGCCAGCAGCTTAGCGACAGGGGGCTATGGCTACACCTTC
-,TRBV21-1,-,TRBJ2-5,CASSTGWYF,TGTGCCAGCTCCACAGGTTGGTACTTC
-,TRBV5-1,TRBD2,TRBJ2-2,CASSLSSGGAGELFF,TGCGCCAGCAGCTTGTCTAGCGGGGGCGCCGGGGAGCTGTTTTTT